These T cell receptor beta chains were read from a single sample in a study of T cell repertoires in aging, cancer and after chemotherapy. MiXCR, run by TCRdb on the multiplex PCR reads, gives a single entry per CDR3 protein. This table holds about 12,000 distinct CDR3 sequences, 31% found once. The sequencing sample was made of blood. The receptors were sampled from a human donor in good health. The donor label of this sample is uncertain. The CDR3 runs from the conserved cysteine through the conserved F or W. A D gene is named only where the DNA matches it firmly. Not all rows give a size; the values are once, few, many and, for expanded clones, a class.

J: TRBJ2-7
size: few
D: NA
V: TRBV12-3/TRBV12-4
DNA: TGTGCCAGCAGTTTGGGCAGCTTTGATGAGCAGTACTTC
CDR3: CASSLGSFDEQYF

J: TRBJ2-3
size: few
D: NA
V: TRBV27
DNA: TGTGCCAGCAGTTTATTGAGGGACCGTGGTGATACGCAGTATTTT
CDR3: CASSLLRDRGDTQYF

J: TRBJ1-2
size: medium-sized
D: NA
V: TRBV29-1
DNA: TGCAGCGTTGTCTCCGGGGATGGCTACACCTTC
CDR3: CSVVSGDGYTF

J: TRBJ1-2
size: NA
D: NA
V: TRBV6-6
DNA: TGTGCCAGCAGTTACTCCAGGGTTGACAACTATGGCTACACCTTC
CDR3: CASSYSRVDNYGYTF

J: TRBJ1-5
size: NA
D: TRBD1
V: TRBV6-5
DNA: TGTGCCATCAGTGAGTCTCAGGGGGATCAGCCCCAGCATTTT
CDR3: CAISESQGDQPQHF

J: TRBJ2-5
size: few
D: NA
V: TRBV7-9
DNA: TGTGCCAGCAGCTTAGGGGGGTATGAGACCCAGTACTTC
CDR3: CASSLGGYETQYF

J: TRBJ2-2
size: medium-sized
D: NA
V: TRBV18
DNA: TGTGCCAGCTCACCTGGCCTCGGGGGCGTTTCGGCCGGGGAGCTGTTTTTT
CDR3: CASSPGLGGVSAGELFF

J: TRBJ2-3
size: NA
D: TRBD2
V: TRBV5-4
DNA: TGTGCCAGCAGCCAAGTTAGCGGGGCCCACACAGATACGCAGTATTTT
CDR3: CASSQVSGAHTDTQYF

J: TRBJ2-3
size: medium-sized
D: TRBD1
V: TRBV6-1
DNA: TGTGCCAGCAGACAGGGGGTTTTCACAGATACGCAGTATTTT
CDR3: CASRQGVFTDTQYF

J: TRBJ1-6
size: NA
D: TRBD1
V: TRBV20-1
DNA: TGCAGTGCCCAGATCGGGACAGCGAGTTCACCCCTCCACTTT
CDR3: CSAQIGTASSPLHF

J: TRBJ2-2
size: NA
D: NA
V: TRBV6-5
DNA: TGTGCCAGCAGGATCAACTTAGAGAACACCAAGGAGCTGTTTTTT
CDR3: CASRINLENTKELFF

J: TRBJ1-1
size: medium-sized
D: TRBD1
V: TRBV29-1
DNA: TGCAGCGTTGGGGGACAGGCTATGAACACTGAAGCTTTCTTT
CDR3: CSVGGQAMNTEAFF

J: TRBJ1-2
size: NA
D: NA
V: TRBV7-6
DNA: TGTGCCAGCAGCCCTGGGAGGAACTATGGCTACACCTTC
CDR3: CASSPGRNYGYTF

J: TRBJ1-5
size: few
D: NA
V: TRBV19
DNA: TGTGCCAGTAGTGGGGATTTGGGGGACCCTAATCAGCCCCAGCATTTT
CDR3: CASSGDLGDPNQPQHF

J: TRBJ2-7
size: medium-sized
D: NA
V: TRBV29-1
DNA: TGCAGCGTTGATCGAGGCTACGAGCAGTACTTC
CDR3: CSVDRGYEQYF

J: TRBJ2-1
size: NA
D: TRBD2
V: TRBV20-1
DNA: TGCAGTGCTACAATTCCCGGGGGGTCGGGCAATGAGCAGTTCTTC
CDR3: CSATIPGGSGNEQFF

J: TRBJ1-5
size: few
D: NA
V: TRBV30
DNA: TGTGCCTGGAGTGTGGGGGGGCTAGGGAATCAGCCCCAGCATTTT
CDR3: CAWSVGGLGNQPQHF

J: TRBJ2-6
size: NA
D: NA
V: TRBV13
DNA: TGTGCCAGCAGCTTAAGGGGTGTGGGGGCCAACGTCCTGACTTTC
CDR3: CASSLRGVGANVLTF

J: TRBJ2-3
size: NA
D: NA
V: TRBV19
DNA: TGTGCCAGTACCGACAGGGAGGCGCAGTATTTT
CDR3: CASTDREAQYF

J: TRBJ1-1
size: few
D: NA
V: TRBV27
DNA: TGTGCCAGCAGTTTCCGCAGAGGGAACACTGAAGCTTTCTTT
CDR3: CASSFRRGNTEAFF

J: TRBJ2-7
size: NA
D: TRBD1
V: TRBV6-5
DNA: TGTGCCAGCAGATACACAGGGGGCGAGCAGTACTTC
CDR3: CASRYTGGEQYF

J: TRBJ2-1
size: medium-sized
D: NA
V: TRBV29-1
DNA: TGCAGCGTGGAGACTTGGTTCGGCCACGACTCCTACAATGAGCAGTTCTTC
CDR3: CSVETWFGHDSYNEQFF

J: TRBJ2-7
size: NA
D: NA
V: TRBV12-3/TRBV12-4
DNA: TGTGCCAGCAGCGTCCGGACACGTTCCTACGAGCAGTACTTC
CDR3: CASSVRTRSYEQYF

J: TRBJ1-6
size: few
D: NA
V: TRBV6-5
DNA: TGTGCCAGCAGTTACGCGAGACAGCTTAATTCACCCCTCCACTTT
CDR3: CASSYARQLNSPLHF

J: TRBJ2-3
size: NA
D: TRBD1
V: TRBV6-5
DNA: TGTGCCACCGCCGCGTTGAGCAGGGGGAGCACAGATACGCAGTATTTT
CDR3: CATAALSRGSTDTQYF

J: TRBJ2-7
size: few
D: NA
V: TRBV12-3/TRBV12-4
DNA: TGTGCCAGCACCCCCGGGTACAGCAACTACGAGCAGTACTTC
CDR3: CASTPGYSNYEQYF

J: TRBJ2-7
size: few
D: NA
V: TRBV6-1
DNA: TGTGCCAGCACCGAAGGGCACACCTACGAGCAGTACTTC
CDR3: CASTEGHTYEQYF